The entry below describes one T cell receptor beta chain. The data were produced by immunoSEQ multiplex PCR, yet TCRdb's version contains in-frame clones alone and is incomplete. The sample lists around 270,000 clones, approximately 86% occurring once. This record comes from a study of blood T cell repertoires in COVID-19. Across the study: PBMCs, B-cell-depleted T cells, or T cells were the source of the cDNA or gDNA that made up the material.

Germline V lookup: CDR1 SGHRS, CDR2 YFSETQ. With 4 bases clipped from V and 4 bases from J, the junction kept 11 bases outside the gene matches. This CDR3 spans 15 amino acids. The receptor was isolated from a woman aged 55-69 years with COVID-19, enrolled during active disease. The sample consisted of peripheral blood. This rearrangement joins TRBV5-1 to TRBJ2-7; the match to TRBD1 covers 7 bases. CDR3 bases: TGCGCCAGCAGCCCACTTAGGACAGGTTCATACGAGCAGTACTTC. It encodes CASSPLRTGSYEQYF.